Each of the 26 T cell receptor beta chains below was sequenced from the same sample in a study of graft-versus-host responses after intestinal transplantation. The data were produced by immunoSEQ multiplex PCR, yet TCRdb's version contains in-frame clones alone and is incomplete. The table shows about 57,000 clones, with about 90% occurring only once. The source was PBMCs, collected 26 days after transplant. The receptor set was obtained from a human patient who received an intestinal transplant, so some T cells may come from the graft donor.

The V gene is TRBV4-1, the J gene TRBJ1-1; TRBD1 matches at 9 bases. The CDR3 sequence is 16 residues long. Unmatched junction bases numbered 5, after V lost 2 bases and J lost 1 base. CDR1 is MGHRA and CDR2 is YSYEKL in the germline V gene. The CDR3 loop reads CASSQPQGAGNTEAFF. For the CDR3, the DNA is TGCGCCAGCAGCCAACCACAGGGGGCGGGGAACACTGAAGCTTTCTTT.

The rearrangement links TRBV6-4 to TRBJ2-7; tentatively, D is TRBD1 (5 bases). The CDR3 contains 15 residues. Trimming took off 7 bases at V and 2 bases at J, with 18 bases between the two ends. CDR1 is MRHNA and CDR2 is SNTAGT in the germline V gene. Here the CDR3 reads CASTLRTHETYEQYF. CDR3 DNA sequence: TGTGCCAGCACCCTCCGGACACACGAGACCTACGAGCAGTACTTC.

This chain joins TRBV5-4 and TRBJ2-3; D is unresolved. In germline, CDR1 is SGHNT, CDR2 YYREEE (reference sequence). The CDR3 is made up of 13 amino acids. Trimming took off 4 bases at V and 0 bases at J, with 6 bases between the two ends. CDR3 nucleotides: TGTGCCAGCAGCCCTATAAGCACAGATACGCAGTATTTT. Protein sequence: CASSPISTDTQYF.

There are a few counts of this clone. The chain recombines TRBV4-1 with TRBJ2-5; 8 nucleotides agree with TRBD2. The CDR3 is made up of 14 amino acids. V lost 4 bases and J lost 4; bases outside the gene matches: 5. Germline V CDR1 and CDR2: MGHRA, YSYEKL. The CDR3 spells CASSPSGGGETQYF. The CDR3 region has the DNA TGCGCCAGCAGCCCTTCGGGGGGGGGAGAGACCCAGTACTTC.

This CDR3 is CAISTQGLNTGELFF. The CDR3 nucleotides read TGTGCCATCAGTACACAGGGGCTTAACACCGGGGAGCTGTTTTTT. The V gene is TRBV10-3, the J gene TRBJ2-2, with 7 bases fitting TRBD1. The length of the CDR3 is 15 residues. The V gene's germline CDR1 is ENHRY and CDR2 SYGVKD. V lost 5 bases and J lost 2; bases outside the gene matches: 5.

The CDR3 nucleotides read TGTGCCAGCAGCCCTGGACAGGGGTCGTACGAGCAGTACGTC. Amino acids: CASSPGQGSYEQYV. The chain recombines TRBV28 with TRBJ2-7; 9 nucleotides agree with TRBD1. The germline CDR1 and CDR2 sequences are MDHEN and SYDVKM. The CDR3 extends over 14 amino acids. Trimming took 6 bases from V and 4 from J; bases not matched to a gene: 7.

The V gene is TRBV5-1, the J gene TRBJ1-1; 8 nucleotides align to TRBD1. Germline CDR1 reads SGHRS; CDR2 reads YFSETQ. Trimming at V came to 2 bases and at J to 5 bases, leaving 2 bases not matched to a gene. This CDR3 is 13 amino acids long. CDR3: CASSFRQGTEAFF. The CDR3 coding sequence is TGCGCCAGCAGCTTCCGACAGGGGACTGAAGCTTTCTTT.

As to this clone: The same CDR3 also results from other DNA sequences found in this sample. The chain carries TRBV19 and TRBJ2-7; D may be TRBD1 (5 bases). Germline values: CDR1 LNHDA, CDR2 SQIVND (reference sequence). This CDR3 spans 14 amino acids. V was shortened by 5 bases and J by 0 bases, with 11 bases between the two germline ends. This chain's CDR3 is CASSETGYSYEQYF. CDR3 coding DNA: TGTGCCAGTAGTGAAACAGGTTACTCCTACGAGCAGTACTTC. The whole variable domain, filled in from reference TRBV19 and TRBJ2-7, reads DGGITQSPKYLFRKEGQNVTLSCEQNLNHDAMYWYRQDPGQGLRLIYYSQIVNDFQKGDIAEGYSVSREKKESFPLTVTSAQKNPTAFYLCASSETGYSYEQYFGPGTRLTVT.

As regards this clone: The sample contains more than one DNA sequence encoding this CDR3. The gene calls are TRBV18 and TRBJ2-7; 8 bases match TRBD1. The CDR3 is 14 residues long. Germline CDR1 reads KGHSH; CDR2 reads LQKENI. J lost 2 bases, V lost 3 bases, and 3 bases had no gene match. CDR3 amino acids: CASSPGQGPYEQYF. CDR3 sequence (DNA): TGTGCCAGCTCACCCGGACAGGGCCCCTACGAGCAGTACTTC.

The chain has TRBV5-1 and TRBJ1-1; TRBD1 is a possible D gene (6 bases). With 2 bases removed from V and 5 bases from J, the gap between germline ends came to 7 bases. This CDR3 has 12 amino acids. Germline loops: CDR1 SGHRS, CDR2 YFSETQ. The CDR3 DNA sequence: TGCGCCAGCAGCTTACAGGGAACTGAAGCTTTCTTT. It is translated as CASSLQGTEAFF.

The chain joins TRBV4-2 to TRBJ2-1; maybe TRBD2 (6 bases). The CDR3 contains 19 residues. Germline assignment: CDR1 LGHNA and CDR2 YNFKEQ. The V end lost 1 base, the J end lost 4 bases, and 23 bases lay between the germline ends. Here the CDR3 reads CASSQVGGKTAPVYNEQFF. For the CDR3, the DNA is TGTGCCAGCAGCCAAGTCGGGGGAAAAACGGCCCCCGTGTACAATGAGCAGTTCTTC.

The count of this clone is one. This rearrangement joins TRBV27 to TRBJ1-5; TRBD1 agrees at 7 bases. CDR1 and CDR2 from the germline V gene are MNHEY and SMNVEV (reference sequence). The CDR3 sequence is 14 residues long. V gave up 5 bases and J gave up 4 bases; unmatched junction bases: 5. CDR3 nucleotides: TGTGCCAGCAGTCCGGGGACAGATAATCAGCCCCAGCATTTT. Its translation is CASSPGTDNQPQHF.

The chain is built from TRBV27 and TRBJ1-1, with D perhaps matching TRBD1 (5 bases). CDR1 is MNHEY and CDR2 is SMNVEV in the germline V gene (reference sequence). The V end lost 3 bases, the J end lost 0 bases, and 11 bases lay between the germline ends. The CDR3 loop spans 15 amino acids. The chain's CDR3 is CASSLMGGMNTEAFF. CDR3 coding DNA: TGTGCCAGCAGTTTGATGGGGGGGATGAACACTGAAGCTTTCTTT.

In its sample, this clone was seen once. The CDR3 protein is CASSEGSGLADNEQFF. CDR3 in DNA: TGTGCCAGCAGTGAAGGTTCGGGACTAGCCGACAATGAGCAGTTCTTC. The genes are TRBV6-1 and TRBJ2-1, with 9 positions matching TRBD2. J lost 5 bases, V lost 1 base, and 6 bases had no gene match. From germline, CDR1 is MNHNS and CDR2 SASEGT. This CDR3 comprises 16 residues.

The rearrangement joins TRBV9 to TRBJ1-3; tentative D call: TRBD1 (5 bases). The germline CDR1 and CDR2 sequences are SGDLS and YYNGEE. This CDR3 is built from 16 residues. The germline V and J ends were trimmed by 4 bases and 3 bases, with 17 bases remaining between them. CDR3 region: CASSHELQDNGNTIYF. As DNA, the CDR3 is TGTGCCAGCAGCCACGAACTACAGGATAATGGAAACACCATATATTTT.

CDR3 residues: CASSLPWRPGGDTEAFF. CDR3 DNA: TGTGCCAGCAGCCTCCCATGGAGGCCCGGAGGGGACACTGAAGCTTTCTTT. J is TRBJ1-1 and V is TRBV5-4; D is perhaps TRBD1 (5 bases). CDR1 is SGHNT and CDR2 is YYREEE in the germline V gene (reference sequence). CDR3 length: 17 amino acids. V was cut by 4 bases and J by 3 bases, with 22 bases left in between.

V usage is TRBV5-5 and J usage is TRBJ1-1; TRBD1 matches at 9 bases. V lost 3 bases to trimming and J lost 4 bases; unmatched junction nucleotides: 4. This CDR3 contains 14 residues. CDR1 is SGHKS and CDR2 is YYEKEE in the germline V gene (reference sequence). DNA of the CDR3: TGTGCCAGCAGCTCCGGGACAGGGATCACTGAAGCTTTCTTT. Residues: CASSSGTGITEAFF. The variable domain in full, with the rest retrieved from reference TRBV5-5 and TRBJ1-1, is DAGVTQSPTHLIKTRGQQVTLRCSPISGHKSVSWYQQVLGQGPQFIFQYYEKEERGRGNFPDRFSARQFPNYSSELNVNALLLGDSALYLCASSSGTGITEAFFGQGTRLTVV.

The CDR3 loop is CASPNQGGDEAFF. DNA for the CDR3: TGTGCCAGCCCCAATCAGGGGGGAGATGAAGCTTTCTTT. The chain has TRBV2 and TRBJ1-1; 7 bases align to TRBD1. The CDR3 is 13 amino acids. The germline V gene encodes CDR1 SNHLY and CDR2 FYNNEI. V lost 8 bases to trimming and J lost 7 bases; unmatched junction nucleotides: 10.

The chain is built from TRBV2 and TRBJ2-1; D perhaps matches TRBD2 (6 bases). V lost 6 bases and J lost 2, with 14 bases in between. Looked up from germline, CDR1 is SNHLY and CDR2 is FYNNEI. The CDR3 sequence is 15 residues long. Written as DNA, the CDR3 is TGTGCCAGCAGGGCGGGACCCCCCACCTACAATGAGCAGTTCTTC. As protein: CASRAGPPTYNEQFF.

The rearrangement links TRBV30 to TRBJ2-5; no reliable D call. The CDR3 totals 15 residues. Germline CDR1 GTSNPN, CDR2 SVGIG (reference sequence). V shed 4 bases and J shed 4 bases, with 19 bases lying between them. The CDR3 loop reads CAWTEKPPQRETQYF. CDR3 in DNA: TGTGCCTGGACGGAGAAGCCACCCCAACGAGAGACCCAGTACTTC.

The V call is TRBV4-3, the J call TRBJ2-2; TRBD2 agrees at 7 bases. The germline gives CDR1 LGHNA, CDR2 YSLEER. The CDR3 runs to 15 residues. V lost 4 bases and J lost 4; bases outside the gene matches: 6. CDR3 DNA: TGCGCCAGCAGCCCGACTAGCATGGTCACCGGGGAGCTGTTTTTT. It encodes CASSPTSMVTGELFF.

The chain links TRBV6-1 to TRBJ1-4; a possible D gene is TRBD1 (5 bases). The CDR3 totals 15 residues. The germline V and J ends were trimmed by 0 bases and 8 bases, with 13 bases remaining between them. Looked up from germline, CDR1 is MNHNS and CDR2 is SASEGT. The CDR3 DNA follows: TGTGCCAGCAGTGAAGCCAGGGTAGTTAGGGAAAAACTGTTTTTT. This gives the protein CASSEARVVREKLFF.

This chain connects TRBV5-4 to TRBJ2-1, with 8 bases fitting TRBD1. With 1 base clipped from V and 3 bases from J, the junction kept 9 bases outside the gene matches. The germline CDR1 and CDR2 sequences are SGHNT and YYREEE (reference sequence). The CDR3 is made up of 17 amino acids. The CDR3 DNA reads TGTGCCAGCAGCTTGAAGGGGAGGACAGGGAACTACAATGAGCAGTTCTTC. It translates to CASSLKGRTGNYNEQFF.

This chain links TRBV20-1 with TRBJ2-3, with a tentative D call TRBD1 (5 bases). CDR3 length: 10 amino acids. The V gene lost 5 bases and the J gene lost 7 bases, with 7 bases spanning the gap. Per germline, CDR1 DFQATT and CDR2 SNEGSKA (reference sequence). The CDR3 loop is CSADSNTQYF. As DNA, the CDR3 is TGCAGTGCTGACAGTAATACGCAGTATTTT.

This chain joins TRBV28 and TRBJ2-7, with TRBD2 matching 11 bases. CDR3 length equals 19 residues. Unmatched junction bases numbered 14, after V lost 1 base and J lost 3 bases. The germline CDR1 and CDR2 sequences are MDHEN and SYDVKM. The DNA for the CDR3 is TGTGCCAGCAGTTTATACGGGACTAGCGGCTCGGAGTCCTTCTACGAGCAGTACTTC. The encoded protein is CASSLYGTSGSESFYEQYF.

This clone has only one observation. The chain joins TRBV27 to TRBJ1-4; 9 nucleotides match TRBD1. Germline values: CDR1 MNHEY, CDR2 SMNVEV (reference sequence). J gave up 7 bases and V 0 bases, and 3 bases lay outside the gene matches. The CDR3 has 15 residues. The CDR3 is CASSLSGQGGEKLFF. CDR3 bases: TGTGCCAGCAGTTTATCGGGACAGGGAGGTGAAAAACTGTTTTTT.